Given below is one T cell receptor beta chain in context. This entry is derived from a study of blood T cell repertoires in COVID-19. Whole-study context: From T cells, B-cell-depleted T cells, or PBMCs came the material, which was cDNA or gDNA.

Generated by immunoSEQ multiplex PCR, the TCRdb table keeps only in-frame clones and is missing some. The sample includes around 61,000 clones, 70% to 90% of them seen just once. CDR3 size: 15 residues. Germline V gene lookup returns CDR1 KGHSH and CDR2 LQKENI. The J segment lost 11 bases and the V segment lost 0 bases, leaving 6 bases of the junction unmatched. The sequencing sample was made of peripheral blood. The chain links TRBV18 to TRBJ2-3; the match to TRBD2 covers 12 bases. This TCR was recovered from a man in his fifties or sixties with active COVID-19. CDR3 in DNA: TGTGCCAGCTCACCACCGACTAGCGGGAGTCGGGGGCAGTATTTT. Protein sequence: CASSPPTSGSRGQYF.